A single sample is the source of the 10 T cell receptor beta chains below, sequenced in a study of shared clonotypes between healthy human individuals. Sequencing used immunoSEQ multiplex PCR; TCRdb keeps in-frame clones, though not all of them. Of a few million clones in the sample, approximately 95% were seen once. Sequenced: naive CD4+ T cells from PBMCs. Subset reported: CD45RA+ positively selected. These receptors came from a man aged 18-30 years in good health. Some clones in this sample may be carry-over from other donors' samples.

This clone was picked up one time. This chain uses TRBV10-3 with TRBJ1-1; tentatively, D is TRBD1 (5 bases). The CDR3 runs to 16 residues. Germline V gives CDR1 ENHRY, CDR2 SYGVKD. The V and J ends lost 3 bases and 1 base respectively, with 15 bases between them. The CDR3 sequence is CAISEGAGTANTEAFF. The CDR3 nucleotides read TGTGCCATCAGTGAAGGAGCCGGGACGGCGAACACTGAAGCTTTCTTT.

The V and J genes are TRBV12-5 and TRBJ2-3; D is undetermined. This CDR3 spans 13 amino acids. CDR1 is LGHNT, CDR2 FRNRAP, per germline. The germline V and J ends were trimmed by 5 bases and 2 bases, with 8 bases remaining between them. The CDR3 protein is CASGPFYTDTQYF. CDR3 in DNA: TGTGCTAGTGGTCCCTTCTACACAGATACGCAGTATTTT. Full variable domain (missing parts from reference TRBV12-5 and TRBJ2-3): DARVTQTPRHKVTEMGQEVTMRCQPILGHNTVFWYRQTMMQGLELLAYFRNRAPLDDSGMPKDRFSAEMPDATLATLKIQPSEPRDSAVYFCASGPFYTDTQYFGPGTRLTVL.

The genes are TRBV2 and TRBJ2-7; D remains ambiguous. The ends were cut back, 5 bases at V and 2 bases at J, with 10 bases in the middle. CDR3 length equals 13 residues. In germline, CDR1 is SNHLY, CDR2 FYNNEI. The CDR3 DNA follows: TGTGCCAGCAGTCCTAGGTTTACCTACGAGCAGTACTTC. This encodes CASSPRFTYEQYF.

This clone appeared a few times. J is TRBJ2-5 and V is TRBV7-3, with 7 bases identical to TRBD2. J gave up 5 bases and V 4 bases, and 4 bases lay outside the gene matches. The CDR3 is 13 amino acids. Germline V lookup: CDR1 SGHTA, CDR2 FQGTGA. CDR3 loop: CASSSLGGETQYF. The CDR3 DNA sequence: TGTGCCAGCAGCTCGTTGGGAGGGGAGACCCAGTACTTC.

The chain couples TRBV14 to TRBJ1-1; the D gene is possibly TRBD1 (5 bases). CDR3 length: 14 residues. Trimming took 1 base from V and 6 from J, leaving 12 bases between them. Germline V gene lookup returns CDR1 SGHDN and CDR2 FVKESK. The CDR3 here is CASSQVGRVAEAFF. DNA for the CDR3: TGTGCCAGCAGCCAAGTGGGCAGGGTCGCTGAAGCTTTCTTT.

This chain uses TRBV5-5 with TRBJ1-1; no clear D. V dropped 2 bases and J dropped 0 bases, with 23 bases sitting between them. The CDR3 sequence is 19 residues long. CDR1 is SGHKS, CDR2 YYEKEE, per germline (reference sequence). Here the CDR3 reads CASSFRVSVLEGMNTEAFF. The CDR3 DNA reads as TGTGCCAGCAGCTTTAGGGTTTCAGTCCTGGAGGGAATGAACACTGAAGCTTTCTTT.

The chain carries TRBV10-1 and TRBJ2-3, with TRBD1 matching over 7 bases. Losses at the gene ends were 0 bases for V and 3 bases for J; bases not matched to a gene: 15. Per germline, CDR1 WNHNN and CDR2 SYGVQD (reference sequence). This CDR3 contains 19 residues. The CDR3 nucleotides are TGCGCCAGCAGTGAGTCCCACCTCCGACAGGGAAAGGTGACAGATACGCAGTATTTT. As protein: CASSESHLRQGKVTDTQYF.

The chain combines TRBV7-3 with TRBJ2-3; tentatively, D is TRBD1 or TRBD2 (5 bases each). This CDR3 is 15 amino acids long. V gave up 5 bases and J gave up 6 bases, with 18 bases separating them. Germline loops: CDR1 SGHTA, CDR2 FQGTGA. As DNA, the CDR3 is TGTGCCAGCAGCCCCTCCGGGGCTGAGTGGGATACGCAGTATTTT. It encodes CASSPSGAEWDTQYF.

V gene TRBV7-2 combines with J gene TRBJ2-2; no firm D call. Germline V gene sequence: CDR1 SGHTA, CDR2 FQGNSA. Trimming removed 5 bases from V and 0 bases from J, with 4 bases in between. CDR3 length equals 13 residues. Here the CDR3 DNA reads TGTGCCAGCAGCGACCCGAACACCGGGGAGCTGTTTTTT. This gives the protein CASSDPNTGELFF.

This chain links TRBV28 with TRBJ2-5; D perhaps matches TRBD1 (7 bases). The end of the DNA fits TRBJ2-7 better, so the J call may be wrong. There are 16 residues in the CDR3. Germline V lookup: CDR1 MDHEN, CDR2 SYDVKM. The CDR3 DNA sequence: TGTGCCAGCAGTGGCGGCGGGACAGCCATTTCCTACGAGCAGTACTTC. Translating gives CASSGGGTAISYEQYF.